The present TCR beta chain was sequenced within a study of beta chain features in type 1 diabetes (dated by TCRdb to between 2017 and 2018). Regarding the complete study: No differences in mean age, gender distribution, total cell number or subset yield were found between patients and healthy donors. A total of under 140,000,000 sorted cells were examined across all samples, and the number of cells per subset was strongly correlated with RNA yield. In the study, TCRB repertoires of sorted circulating CD4+ T cell subsets from recently diagnosed type 1 diabetes patients were compared with those of matched healthy donors. Naive and central memory subsets were obtained from all 30 or so donors, but regulatory and stem cell-like memory subsets were isolated from only 8 patients and roughly eight healthy donors.

Comments on this clone: The clone's antigen remains unknown. No per-base quality is available; no much larger clone lies one base away.

There are 14 amino acids in the CDR3, from cysteine to phenylalanine inclusive. The sequence is cut down to CDR3 DNA, 42 bases in frame from base 1. V ends up 5 bases short and J 5 bases short, with an unmatched junction base count of 7. From a lookup of the germline V gene, CDR1 and CDR2 are SGHTA and FQGTGA. All of the isolated RNA was reverse transcribed with the High Capacity cDNA Reverse Transcription Kit, so expressed TCRB transcripts were sequenced. Naive, central memory and regulatory T cell samples underwent deep immunoSEQ sequencing, averaging approximately 3.3 million total reads per sample. Sorted cells were lysed in RLT buffer, and RNA was extracted using DNase-treated RNeasy Micro or Mini kits according to cell number. Each cell subset was processed on its own to prevent cross-contamination, while patient and healthy donor samples were processed together. Using the immunoSEQ multiplex PCR, TCRB sequences were amplified from cDNA into 87-bp fragments spanning the CDR3 region. Sequencing of the amplicons was done on the Illumina HiSeq platform. Under the source paper's analysis protocol: PCR bias was computationally corrected using synthetic template baselines, reads within Hamming distance 2 were collapsed, and singletons that could not be merged were discarded. Reads were aligned to IMGT to assign V, D and J genes, CDR3 length, and insertions or deletions at six rearrangement sites. Within each subset, clonotype counts were normalized to sorted cell number, after which true diversity and Gini coefficients were computed with the tcR R package. Repertoire sharing was quantified using the overlap coefficient calculated on TCRB nucleotide sequences. Out-of-frame TCRB sequences from naive cells were analyzed to stand in for the pre-selection repertoire. This is the immuneACCESS table as TCRdb keeps it, with only in-frame sequences that have V and J called. A part of the clones is gone; compared with another copy, unresolved V genes explain less than half, and the rest is unexplained. V and J calls and clone size come straight from that table; D and trimming were deduced from the DNA. A total of under 300,000 clones appear in this sample, 16% of them only once. The ten largest account for approximately 0.086% of the sample.

Here is what the overall study found, with its caveats: The naive, central memory and regulatory TCRB repertoires appeared to resemble one another more closely among patients than among healthy donors. Because the HLA sub-analyses included only small numbers of individuals, any influence of HLA type on TCRB rearrangement was left unresolved. In all four CD4+ subsets, TCRB CDR3 length was moderately but significantly shorter in type 1 diabetes patients. Sequencing cDNA rather than genomic DNA could over-represent highly expressing activated cells, although activation and CD3 levels did not differ between groups. At VDJ recombination sites, patients with type 1 diabetes made fewer insertions and deleted more nucleotides, a pattern implying thymic rearrangement abnormalities. PCR may preferentially amplify shorter templates, but because patient and control samples were amplified and corrected together, any resulting skew would affect both groups equally.

A single peripheral blood draw of roughly 0.11 L on average was collected from each donor into heparinised tubes. A BD FACSAria II and a panel including CD45RO, CCR7, CD25, CD127, CD95 and CD27 were used to sort naive, central memory, regulatory and stem cell-like memory CD4+ T cells. All sorted populations exceeded 95% purity. PBMCs were isolated right away by Lymphoprep density gradient centrifugation and were stained directly, without culture. So that batch effects would be minimized, each experiment stained and sorted samples in pairs, pairing one healthy donor with one patient. The sequence is built from TRBV7-3 and TRBJ2-3, with 7 central nucleotides matching TRBD1. The sequence was obtained from a young man with type 1 diabetes. What was sequenced was naive CD4+ T cells from blood. The cell subset or site label on this specimen signifies: true naive CD4+ T cells. Read as DNA, the sequence is TGTGCCAGCAGCCGTACAGGGGCCGGAGATACGCAGTATTTT. Its protein reads: CASSRTGAGDTQYF.